A selection of T cell receptor beta chains follows, all from one sample in a study of T cells after yellow fever vaccination. A single record per CDR3 protein comes from TCRdb applying MiXCR to the 5' RACE reads. Here the sample spans 510,000 or so distinct CDR3 sequences, roughly 21% being singletons. This sample comprised PBMCs, obtained 15 days after the yellow fever booster vaccination. These receptors were obtained from a man aged 25-45 years who received the YFV17D yellow fever vaccine. CDR3s include the opening cysteine and the closing phenylalanine or tryptophan. A D gene is named only where the DNA matches it firmly. Clone size is stated in some rows and not others, as once, few, many or a class when expanded.

clone_size	v_call	d_call	j_call	cdr3_nt	cdr3_aa
NA	TRBV20-1	TRBD2	TRBJ2-1	TGCAGTGTTAACCTCGGGACTAGGAGGGGCAATGAGCAGTTCTTC	CSVNLGTRRGNEQFF
NA	TRBV10-3	TRBD2	TRBJ2-1	TGTGCCATCAGTCAGCGGGAGGGCCTCAATGAGCAGTTCTTC	CAISQREGLNEQFF
few	TRBV6-1	TRBD1	TRBJ2-7	TGTGCCAGCAGTGTAAACAGGGGTCCATACGAGCAGTACTTC	CASSVNRGPYEQYF
NA	TRBV5-1	NA	TRBJ2-1	TGCGCCAGCAGCTTGGCGTTGGAGGCCGGCTACAATGAGCAGTTCTTC	CASSLALEAGYNEQFF
NA	TRBV5-4	NA	TRBJ2-2	TGTGCCAGCAGCTCCGTTGCCGGGGAGCTGTTTTTT	CASSSVAGELFF
few	TRBV20-1	NA	TRBJ2-1	TGCAGTGCTAGAGATCTAATTAAGGGGATCCTAGGCTACAATGAGCAGTTCTTC	CSARDLIKGILGYNEQFF
few	TRBV6-2/TRBV6-3	NA	TRBJ2-2	TGTGCCAGCAGTTACCAGCATAACACCGGGGAGCTGTTTTTT	CASSYQHNTGELFF
NA	TRBV12-3/TRBV12-4	TRBD2	TRBJ2-1	TGTGCCAGCAACGGGGGACTAGCGAGGTCCTACAATGAGCAGTTCTTC	CASNGGLARSYNEQFF
few	TRBV7-2	TRBD2	TRBJ2-1	TGTGCCAGCAGCTTGACTAGCGGGAGTTCTGGTGAGCAGTTCTTC	CASSLTSGSSGEQFF
few	TRBV24-1	TRBD2	TRBJ2-5	TGTGCCACCAGTGATCCCCGAGCGGGAGTCGGAGAGACCCAGTACTTC	CATSDPRAGVGETQYF
NA	TRBV6-2/TRBV6-3	NA	TRBJ2-4	TGTGCCAGCAGTTACCGTAGCGGGACAGTAAACATTCAGTACTTC	CASSYRSGTVNIQYF
many	TRBV7-2	TRBD2	TRBJ2-3	TGTGCCAGCAGCTTCCTAGCGGGAGGCGCAGATACGCAGTATTTT	CASSFLAGGADTQYF
NA	TRBV7-9	NA	TRBJ1-1	TGTGCCAGCAGACACTACCCAAGGGGAACGAACACTGAAGCTTTCTTT	CASRHYPRGTNTEAFF
few	TRBV19	TRBD2	TRBJ2-7	TGTGCCAGTACCGCCCTGGGTAGCGGGAGTAACGAGCAGTACTTC	CASTALGSGSNEQYF
NA	TRBV7-6	NA	TRBJ2-5	TGTGCCAGCAGCTTAGCAGCGATCAAAGAGACCCAGTACTTC	CASSLAAIKETQYF
NA	TRBV19	NA	TRBJ1-1	TGTGCCAGTAGTATGCGGGAGAGCACTGAAGCTTTCTTT	CASSMRESTEAFF
few	TRBV29-1	NA	TRBJ2-7	TGCAGCGTTGTGGGGAGATCCCCCTACGAGCAGTACTTC	CSVVGRSPYEQYF
NA	TRBV3-1	TRBD1	TRBJ1-1	TGTGCCAGCAGCCAATGGGACAGGGGTAACACTGAAGCTTTCTTT	CASSQWDRGNTEAFF
many	TRBV7-2	NA	TRBJ2-1	TGTGCCAGCAGCCCCTCGGTGGTGAGCTCCTACAATGAGCAGTTCTTC	CASSPSVVSSYNEQFF
NA	TRBV7-9	TRBD1	TRBJ1-1	TGTGCCAGCAGCTCGGGACAGGGAACGATGGGGAACACTGAAGCTTTCTTT	CASSSGQGTMGNTEAFF
NA	TRBV27	NA	TRBJ2-5	TGTGCCAGCAGTTTCGGTGTTTCGGGTGAGACCCAGTACTTC	CASSFGVSGETQYF
few	TRBV6-2/TRBV6-3	NA	TRBJ2-7	TGTGCCAGCAGGTTAATGGACTTAACCTACGAGCAGTACTTC	CASRLMDLTYEQYF
few	TRBV19	NA	TRBJ2-5	TGTGCCAGTAGTATTTCGCTCCAAGAGACCCAGTACTTC	CASSISLQETQYF
few	TRBV3-1	NA	TRBJ2-4	TGTGCCAGCAGCCAGGGGGGTGCAACTAGGGGCAAAAACATTCAGTACTTC	CASSQGGATRGKNIQYF
NA	TRBV5-5	NA	TRBJ1-1	TGTGCCAGCAGCTCTCTACCTCAAAGCGCTGAAGCTTTCTTT	CASSSLPQSAEAFF
few	TRBV19	NA	TRBJ2-2	TGTGCCAGTACCCAAAACGAGGCTACCGGGGAGCTGTTTTTT	CASTQNEATGELFF
NA	TRBV5-5	NA	TRBJ1-5	TGTGCCAGCAGTCCAACAGGCATCCGTCAGCCCCAGCATTTT	CASSPTGIRQPQHF